This TCR beta chain was identified in a study of blood T cell repertoires in COVID-19. Study as a whole: Italy, Spain and the United States were the sources of the convalescent and acute COVID-19 samples. Nucleic acid was either cDNA or gDNA, and it came from T cells, B-cell-depleted T cells, or PBMCs.

Data came from immunoSEQ multiplex PCR; TCRdb stores just in-frame clones and leaves some out. The sample lists some 45,000 clones, 83% seen once, with around 8% in the top ten. The source of this sequence is an elderly man in a cohort sampled during active COVID-19. The source material was peripheral blood.

The CDR3 protein is CASSLDPPPQETQYF. DNA of the CDR3: TGTGCCAGCAGCTTAGATCCCCCTCCCCAGGAGACCCAGTACTTC. This chain links TRBV7-2 with TRBJ2-5, with no clear D. Germline CDR1 SGHTA, CDR2 FQGNSA. The V end was cut by 1 base, the J end by 5 bases, with 14 bases between. The CDR3 is 15 amino acids.